This T cell receptor (beta chain) was sequenced for a study of blood T cells in healthy people across ages. About the study: In model experiments, template switching was able to capture about one barcoded beta molecule for every two T cells that were present.

The CDR3 has 15 amino acids. Trimming removed 5 bases from V and 1 base from J, with 15 bases in between. CDR1 and CDR2 (germline): MNHEY, SVGEGT. It was 9.5 to 10 milliliters of peripheral blood that were drawn from each donor. Primed by a sample-barcoded 5' primer and a J-beta primer mix, a second PCR proceeded for roughly 7 to 12 cycles. With 12 random nucleotides, a template-switch adaptor tagged each individual cDNA molecule. A single record per CDR3 protein comes from TCRdb applying MiXCR to the 5' RACE reads. The sample has hundreds of thousands of distinct CDR3 sequences, roughly 41% seen once.

The chain is built from TRBV6-2 or TRBV6-3 and TRBJ2-7; weak D call: TRBD2 (5 bases). The sample was blood. This sequence originates from a man at least 80 years old in good health. CDR3 sequence: CASSETGRGSYEQYF. As DNA, the CDR3 is TGTGCCAGCAGTGAGACTGGCCGAGGGTCCTACGAGCAGTACTTC.